This T cell receptor beta chain was documented in a study of memory CD4+ T cells and cytomegalovirus serostatus (dated by TCRdb to about 2019). With respect to the entire study: The roughly 33 healthy Belgian adults in the cohort included 9 who were CMV seropositive and approximately 24 who were CMV seronegative. To replicate a published TCR-based CMV serostatus classifier, the researchers sequenced the CD4+ memory TCRbeta repertoires of a Belgian cohort whose cytomegalovirus serostatus was known.

Single viable CD3+CD4+CD8-CD45RO+ cells were sorted as memory CD4+ T cells on a FACSAria II. CMV serostatus was determined with a Roche Elecsys assay detecting serum IgG against CMV pp150, pp28, p38 and p52. After thawing, total CD4+ T cells were enriched by positive selection with CD4 magnetic microbeads. The samples came from a different study that was designed specifically to examine the CD4+ T cell memory repertoire. Peripheral blood mononuclear cells were isolated and cryopreserved according to standard operating procedures, and serum was stored at -80 degrees C. CD3-PerCP (BW264/56), CD4-APC (RPA-T4), CD45RO-PE (UCHT1) and CD8-Pacific Orange (3B5) antibodies were used for staining, and non-viable cells were excluded with Sytox blue. V loses 5 bases of germline sequence and J loses 8 bases, and the interval between the two ends is 13 bases. CDR1 SGHTA and CDR2 FQGTGA were looked up in the germline V gene. The cysteine opens and the phenylalanine closes a CDR3 of 13 amino acids. Just the 39-base CDR3 DNA is kept, in frame starting at base 1.

Genomic DNA was extracted from sorted cells with the Quick-DNA Microprep Kit. TCRbeta DNA was amplified with the immunoSEQ hsTCRbeta kit following the manufacturer's protocol. An Illumina MiSeq instrument was used to sequence the TCRbeta libraries. Per the source publication's procedure: Following removal of out-of-frame sequences, approximately 2.1 million distinct TCRbeta sequences were retained, with an average of roughly 70,000 per individual. Each individual was scored using the number of 164 previously reported CMV-associated TCRbeta sequences that the individual carried and the total number of productive distinct TCRbeta sequences. A beta-binomial model was reimplemented in Python, and scikit-learn random forests with default parameters were trained on data from the US cohort. Classifier performance on the Belgian cohort was summarized as median AUC with percentile confidence intervals over 10,000 bootstrap iterations. TCRdb re-hosts the immuneACCESS table, in-frame sequences only. Its copies lack some clones; in the studies checked, an unresolved V gene accounts for under half of them, and the cause for the rest is not known. V, J and clone size are taken as reported in that table, and D and trimming were inferred from the DNA itself. The sample includes about 60,000 clones, with approximately 80% observed a single time. 0.82% of the sample is held by the ten biggest clonotypes.

The investigation overall reported the following: Among the 150 to 200 previously reported CMV-associated TCRbeta sequences, 65 to 85 showed up in the CD4+ memory repertoires, with each one found in between one and five individuals. A median bootstrapped AUC of roughly 0.95 with a 95% CI of 0.76-1.00 was achieved on the Belgian cohort by the original-framework classifier. For CMV serostatus prediction, a median bootstrapped AUC of about 0.94 was reached with the original framework, and a median bootstrapped AUC of about 0.89 was reached with a US-trained random forest. Only CD4+CD45RO+ memory cells were sequenced, in contrast to the original study, in which naive and memory CD4+ and CD8+ populations were covered. The results were read as suggesting that the CMV-associated TCR signature is, for the most part, present in the CD4+ memory repertoire.

A remark on this clone: What this receptor recognizes is not known. No qualities accompany the bases; no much larger clone lies one base away.

The sample consisted of memory CD4+ T cells from blood. The V gene is TRBV7-3 and the J gene is TRBJ1-5; confidence is insufficient to name the D gene. The TCR comes from an adult in good health and CMV-seronegative. The DNA sequence is TGTGCCAGCAGCCCTGGTGTGGGAAAGCCCCAGCATTTT. Its protein is CASSPGVGKPQHF.